This note documents a single TCR beta chain sequence. Its recognized antigen is unknown. No clone much larger than this one lies a single base away; base qualities are absent. This record belongs to a study of T cell repertoires in chronic hepatitis B (dated by TCRdb to about 2019). To prepare the library, the immunoSEQ multiplex PCR assay was applied. As stored in TCRdb, this immuneACCESS dataset retains in-frame rearrangements with V and J assigned. A fraction of the clones does not appear; measured against another copy, unresolved V genes explain less than half of the discrepancy, and the remainder lacks a known reason. This sample comprises 500 or so clones, 82% of them detected only once. The ten most abundant clones make up 25% to 30% of the sample. This clonotype originated in a human donor with chronic hepatitis B virus infection. The specimen sequenced was total CD8+ T cells from PBMCs.

This receptor carries the CDR3 CASLGRTGNYEQYF. The bases are TGTGCCAGCCTAGGCCGGACAGGGAACTACGAGCAGTACTTC. The chain employs TRBV2 and TRBJ2-7; TRBD1 matches 8 bases in the middle. The CDR3 measures 14 amino acids from cysteine to phenylalanine. Of the read, only the CDR3 DNA is kept; its 42 bases are in frame from base 1. Trimming removed 8 bases from V and 3 bases from J; the gene matches leave 9 bases unexplained. CDR1 and CDR2 (SNHLY, FYNNEI) derive from the germline V gene.